This note documents a single TCR beta chain sequence. The antigen it binds to is not known. No much larger clonotype is one base removed from it; base qualities were not supplied. This sample was included in a study of a mutant IDH1 vaccine in newly diagnosed glioma (dated by TCRdb to about 2021). With regard to the full study: Vaccination was initiated 4-6 weeks after radiotherapy alone, or concurrently with temozolomide cycles in the chemotherapy-containing groups. The approximately 32 treated patients were approximately 62% male and around 40% female, with a mean age of roughly 40 years. Before enrollment, patients had received standard therapy of radiotherapy alone, temozolomide alone, or radiochemotherapy with temozolomide; most received the combination. The week-35 safety follow-up was designated visit V12, and the week-47 end of study was designated visit V13. Peripheral blood was drawn at six visits: V03 (baseline), V05, V07, V10, V12 and V13. Longitudinal TCRB deep sequencing was done for 25 to 30 treated patients, wherever samples were available for exploratory analyses.

Preparation of the library involved the immunoSEQ multiplex PCR assay. The hsTCRB Kit was used according to the manufacturer's protocol to amplify rearranged TCR beta chain sequences. Sequencing of TCRB libraries was carried out on an Illumina MiSeq. From the authors' description of their analysis: Demultiplexing, trimming and gene mapping were performed with the kit vendor's proprietary platform. TCRdb carries this immuneACCESS record with in-frame sequences only. Its versions omit some clonotypes, under half of them owing to an unresolved V gene in the studies checked, with the rest unexplained. The V and J calls and the clone size are those of that table, but D and trimming were determined from the DNA. In all, the sample holds tens of thousands of clones, and 80% to 90% of those were seen once. The ten top clones hold around 1.6% of the sample. What the work shows at the level of the full study, not this receptor alone: The authors noted that analyses of patient blood samples could not be reproduced because of sample limitations. Availability determined which PBMC samples were chosen for TCRB deep sequencing. Pseudoprogression appeared unrelated to alterations in the top peripheral T cell clonotypes detected by TCRB sequencing. Immune responses induced by the vaccine were seen in roughly 95% of patients across multiple MHC alleles.

In light of the paper, this sample's time point label describes: week 35, safety follow-up. Every vaccine dose consisted of 300 ug of a 20-mer mutant IDH1 peptide in Montanide, administered subcutaneously together with topical imiquimod. Patients were given eight vaccinations, in weeks 1, 3, 5, 7, 11, 15, 19 and 23, which matched visits V03 through V10. Donors had newly diagnosed WHO grade 3 or 4 IDH1-mutant astrocytomas with loss of nuclear ATRX. The samples were drawn from NOA16, a multicentre, single-arm, open-label phase I trial in Germany that tested a mutant IDH1 peptide vaccine in humans for the first time. Genomic DNA for TCRB sequencing was extracted from EDTA blood using the DNeasy Blood and Tissue Kit. Specimen: PBMCs, collected from a glioma patient whose treatment included an IDH1 peptide vaccine. The TCR comes from a man in his forties or fifties with glioma.

The sequence in DNA is TGCGCCAGCAGCCTAGGGACTAGCGAATACACAGATACGCAGTATTTT. This is translated as CASSLGTSEYTDTQYF. This receptor chain uses TRBV5-1 and TRBJ2-3; 10 junctional bases match TRBD2. From the cysteine through the phenylalanine, the CDR3 covers 16 amino acids. The CDR3 DNA has 48 bases and is translated from base 1. The germline V and J ends show losses of 4 bases and 2 bases respectively, and no gene match explains 7 bases of the junction. CDR1 and CDR2 are read off the germline V gene as SGHRS and YFSETQ.